The 6 T cell receptor beta chains in this list originate from one sample, sequenced in a study of CD8 T cells in Susac syndrome. Reverse transcription used roughly 0.45 to 1 ug RNA and random hexamers. TCRdb itself ran the immunoSEQ multiplex PCR reads through MiXCR, one entry per CDR3 protein. Here the sample spans roughly 140,000 distinct CDR3 sequences, 94% being singletons. Sequenced material: CD8+ T cells from PBMCs. The source is a human donor in good health.

The chain couples TRBV24-1 to TRBJ2-1; D unresolved. Trimming left V 4 bases short and J 4 bases short, with 7 bases between. The germline gives CDR1 KGHDR, CDR2 SFDVKD. The CDR3 length is 13 residues. CDR3 sequence: CATSDSSYNEQFF. CDR3 DNA: TGTGCCACCAGTGACAGCTCGTACAATGAGCAGTTCTTC.

The chain recombines TRBV7-2 with TRBJ2-2, with unresolved D. V lost 5 bases and J lost 0, with 16 bases in between. The CDR3 contains 17 residues. The V gene's germline CDR1 is SGHTA and CDR2 FQGNSA. The CDR3 sequence is CASSTPVGETNTGELFF. DNA of the CDR3: TGTGCCAGCAGCACCCCGGTCGGTGAGACGAACACCGGGGAGCTGTTTTTT.

This rearrangement joins TRBV20-1 to TRBJ2-7, with unresolved D. V was cut by 6 bases and J by 3 bases, with 9 bases left in between. Germline CDR1 DFQATT, CDR2 SNEGSKA (reference sequence). The CDR3 loop spans 11 amino acids. The CDR3 DNA follows: TGCAGTGCGGGCGGTTACTACGAGCAGTACTTC. Amino acids: CSAGGYYEQYF.

The chain is built from TRBV5-1 and TRBJ2-2, with no clear D. This CDR3 has 16 amino acids. The germline V gene has CDR1 SGHRS and CDR2 YFSETQ. Trimming took off 2 bases at V and 1 base at J, with 12 bases between the two ends. The CDR3 reads CASSLPRGWNTGELFF. The CDR3 nucleotides are TGCGCCAGCAGCTTACCCCGCGGCTGGAACACCGGGGAGCTGTTTTTT. The complete variable domain, with remaining parts taken from reference TRBV5-1 and TRBJ2-2, reads KAGVTQTPRYLIKTRGQQVTLSCSPISGHRSVSWYQQTPGQGLQFLFEYFSETQRNKGNFPGRFSGRQFSNSRSEMNVSTLELGDSALYLCASSLPRGWNTGELFFGEGSRLTVL.

This clonotype was counted a single time. The rearrangement links TRBV14 to TRBJ2-7, with TRBD2 matching 8 bases. Germline CDR1 is SGHDN and CDR2 is FVKESK. The CDR3 has 15 residues. With V trimmed by 1 base and J by 2 bases, 4 bases remained unmatched. The DNA of the CDR3 is TGTGCCAGCAGCCAAGCGGGGACTAGGGCCTACGAGCAGTACTTC. It codes for CASSQAGTRAYEQYF.

The chain carries TRBV7-9 and TRBJ2-1; D possibly corresponds to TRBD1 (6 bases). Germline values: CDR1 SEHNR, CDR2 FQNEAQ (reference sequence). CDR3 size: 14 residues. V lost 0 bases and J lost 10, with 13 bases in between. CDR3 in amino acids: CASSLATGWGEQFF. The CDR3 DNA sequence: TGTGCCAGCAGCTTAGCGACAGGTTGGGGCGAGCAGTTCTTC.